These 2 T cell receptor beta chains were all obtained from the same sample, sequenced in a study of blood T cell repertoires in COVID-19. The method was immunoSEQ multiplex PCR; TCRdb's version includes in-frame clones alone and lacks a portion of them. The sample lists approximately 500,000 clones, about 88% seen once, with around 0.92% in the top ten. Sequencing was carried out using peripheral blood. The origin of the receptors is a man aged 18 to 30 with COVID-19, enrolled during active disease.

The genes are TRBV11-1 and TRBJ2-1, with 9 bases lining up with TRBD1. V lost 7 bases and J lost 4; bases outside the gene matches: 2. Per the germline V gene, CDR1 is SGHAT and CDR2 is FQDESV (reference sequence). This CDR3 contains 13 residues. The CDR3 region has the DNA TGTGCCAGCAAGGGGACAGGGTACAATGAGCAGTTCTTC. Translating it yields CASKGTGYNEQFF.

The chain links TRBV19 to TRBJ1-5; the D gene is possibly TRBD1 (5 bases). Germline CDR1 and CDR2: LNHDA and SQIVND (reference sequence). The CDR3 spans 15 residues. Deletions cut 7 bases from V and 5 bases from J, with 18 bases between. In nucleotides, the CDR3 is TGTGCCAGTACCCGGGACTCAGGGATCGATCAGCCCCAGCATTTT. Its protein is CASTRDSGIDQPQHF.